This T cell receptor beta chain appears in the sequencing data of a study of regulatory T cells in long-lasting Graves disease. Background on the study: Antithyroid drugs had been taken by newly diagnosed Graves' patients for under 3 months.

This clonotype was counted at least ten times. What it binds is not known. Researchers made TCR beta libraries by using iRepertoire HTBI primers and running Arm-PCR on CDR3 regions. In TCRdb, the multiplex PCR reads were re-called with MiXCR into one record per CDR3 protein. The sample lists about 470,000 distinct CDR3 sequences; 15% to 20% were seen once. V was clipped by 1 base and J by 1 base, with 7 bases between them. Looked up from germline, CDR1 is LGHDT and CDR2 is YNNKEL (reference sequence). This CDR3 has 15 residues. Study results and limitations: The study found TRBV28, TRBJ1-2 and TRBJ2-5 favored in persistent disease. Newly diagnosed patients shared about a thousand public clonotypes; persistent patients shared around 2,800.

Time point: newly diagnosed GD, antithyroid drugs for less than 3 months. RNA extracted from PBMCs served as the sequencing template. It was by American Thyroid Association guidelines that Graves' disease was diagnosed. The data also belong to a second study, concerning T cells in Graves' hyperthyroidism and ophthalmopathy.

This TCR was recovered from a man aged 35 to 55 with Graves disease. The rearrangement links TRBV3-1 to TRBJ2-2; D call uncertain. The material sequenced was peripheral blood mononuclear cells (PBMCs), taken at new diagnosis, from a patient treated with antithyroid drugs. DNA for the CDR3: TGTGCCAGCAGCCAAGTGTGGCAGAACACCGGGGAGCTGTTTTTT. Translated, it gives CASSQVWQNTGELFF.